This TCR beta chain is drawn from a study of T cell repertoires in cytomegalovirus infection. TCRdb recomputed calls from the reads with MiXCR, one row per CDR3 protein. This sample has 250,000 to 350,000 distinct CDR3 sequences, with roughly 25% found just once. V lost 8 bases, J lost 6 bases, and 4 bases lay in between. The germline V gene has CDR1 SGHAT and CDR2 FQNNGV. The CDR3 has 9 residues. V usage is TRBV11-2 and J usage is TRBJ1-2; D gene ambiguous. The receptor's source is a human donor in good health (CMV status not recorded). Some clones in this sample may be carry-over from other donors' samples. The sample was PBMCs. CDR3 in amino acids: CASFHGYTF. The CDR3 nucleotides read TGTGCCAGCTTCCATGGCTACACCTTC.